This is a list of T cell receptor beta chains from one sample in a study of cytomegalovirus exposure and HLA in healthy donors. Assay: immunoSEQ multiplex PCR; the TCRdb copy retains only in-frame clones and omits some. The sample shows approximately 130,000 clones, approximately 87% of them seen only once. Sequencing was performed on PBMCs. The receptors come from a man aged 40-55 years in good health and CMV-seronegative. The CDR3 runs from the conserved cysteine through the conserved F or W. The order of the fields is V gene, D gene, J gene, clone size, CDR3 protein, CDR3 DNA. The D gene is left open where the match is weak. Expanded clones get a size class; other rows say once, few or many, or leave the size out.

v_gene: TRBV7-8; d_gene: .; j_gene: TRBJ2-7; abundance: .; CDR3aa: CASSLYGSEQYF; CDR3nt: TGTGCCAGCAGCTTATATGGGAGCGAGCAGTACTTC
v_gene: TRBV5-1; d_gene: .; j_gene: TRBJ1-1; abundance: few; CDR3aa: CASSLGDTEAFF; CDR3nt: TGCGCCAGCAGCTTAGGGGACACTGAAGCTTTCTTT
v_gene: TRBV21-1; d_gene: .; j_gene: TRBJ2-1; abundance: .; CDR3aa: CASSTHRGPNEQFF; CDR3nt: TGTGCCAGCAGCACCCACAGGGGGCCGAATGAGCAGTTCTTC
v_gene: TRBV5-1; d_gene: .; j_gene: TRBJ1-1; abundance: .; CDR3aa: CASSSRETVNTEAFF; CDR3nt: TGCGCCAGCAGCTCTCGGGAGACTGTGAACACTGAAGCTTTCTTT
v_gene: TRBV11-2; d_gene: TRBD1; j_gene: TRBJ2-1; abundance: .; CDR3aa: CASSADRGQAYNEQFF; CDR3nt: TGTGCCAGCAGCGCCGACAGGGGGCAGGCCTACAATGAGCAGTTCTTC
v_gene: TRBV14; d_gene: .; j_gene: TRBJ2-3; abundance: .; CDR3aa: CASSQGVRAGDTQYF; CDR3nt: TGTGCCAGCAGCCAAGGGGTCAGGGCAGGGGATACGCAGTATTTT
v_gene: TRBV7-2; d_gene: .; j_gene: TRBJ2-3; abundance: .; CDR3aa: CATIGGTDTQYF; CDR3nt: TGTGCCACCATCGGAGGGACAGATACGCAGTATTTT
v_gene: TRBV5-1; d_gene: TRBD1; j_gene: TRBJ2-7; abundance: .; CDR3aa: CASSHAGTGFHEQYF; CDR3nt: TGCGCCAGCAGCCATGCCGGGACAGGGTTCCACGAGCAGTACTTC
v_gene: TRBV7-2; d_gene: TRBD2; j_gene: TRBJ2-7; abundance: .; CDR3aa: CASSLAASGGSYEQYF; CDR3nt: TGTGCCAGCAGCTTAGCGGCTAGCGGGGGTTCCTACGAGCAGTACTTC
v_gene: TRBV2; d_gene: TRBD1; j_gene: TRBJ2-7; abundance: .; CDR3aa: CASTGTDSYEQYF; CDR3nt: TGTGCCAGCACCGGGACAGATTCTTACGAGCAGTACTTC
v_gene: TRBV7-8; d_gene: .; j_gene: TRBJ2-1; abundance: .; CDR3aa: CASSLGVRSDYNEQFF; CDR3nt: TGTGCCAGCAGCTTAGGGGTCCGCAGCGACTACAATGAGCAGTTCTTC
v_gene: TRBV2; d_gene: TRBD1; j_gene: TRBJ2-3; abundance: .; CDR3aa: CASGDRGGTDTQYF; CDR3nt: TGTGCCAGCGGAGACAGGGGGGGAACAGATACGCAGTATTTT
v_gene: TRBV7-2; d_gene: TRBD1; j_gene: TRBJ1-3; abundance: .; CDR3aa: CASSWDRPNSGNTIYF; CDR3nt: TGTGCCAGCAGCTGGGACAGGCCGAACTCTGGAAACACCATATATTTT
v_gene: TRBV9; d_gene: .; j_gene: TRBJ2-2; abundance: few; CDR3aa: CASSFLEDTGELFF; CDR3nt: TGTGCCAGCAGCTTCCTCGAGGACACCGGGGAGCTGTTTTTT
v_gene: TRBV11-3; d_gene: TRBD1; j_gene: TRBJ2-1; abundance: .; CDR3aa: CASSVETGQGNNEQFF; CDR3nt: TGTGCCAGCAGCGTCGAGACGGGACAGGGGAACAATGAGCAGTTCTTC
v_gene: TRBV30; d_gene: .; j_gene: TRBJ2-2; abundance: .; CDR3aa: CAWREGDAGELFF; CDR3nt: TGTGCCTGGAGAGAGGGAGACGCCGGGGAGCTGTTTTTT
v_gene: TRBV5-1; d_gene: .; j_gene: TRBJ2-3; abundance: once; CDR3aa: CASSLEFRLFTDTQYF; CDR3nt: TGCGCCAGCAGCTTGGAGTTCAGACTATTTACAGATACGCAGTATTTT
v_gene: TRBV9; d_gene: .; j_gene: TRBJ2-3; abundance: .; CDR3aa: CASSVYGGGLEDTQYF; CDR3nt: TGTGCCAGCAGCGTATATGGCGGGGGCCTGGAGGATACGCAGTATTTT
v_gene: TRBV5-8; d_gene: .; j_gene: TRBJ2-1; abundance: .; CDR3aa: CASSLLLTNEQFF; CDR3nt: TGTGCCAGCAGCTTGTTACTTACCAATGAGCAGTTCTTC